This T cell receptor beta chain comes out of a study of blood T cells in healthy people across ages (dated by TCRdb to about 2015). Regarding the complete study: In model experiments, template switching captured roughly one uniquely barcoded TCR beta cDNA molecule for every two T cells. The study measured age-related changes in TCR beta repertoire diversity using deep sequencing normalized with unique cDNA molecular identifiers. The study analyzed two additional independent replicas of 1 million unique cDNA reads from the same blood draw for two donors, one aged 18 to 30 and one aged 80 or older. Donors of different ages were randomly distributed across sequencing lanes to avoid experimental bias. The donors were split into four age groups: young (average about 15 years), middle-aged (about 40), aged (roughly 65) and long-lived (82). The study at large found these results: Estimates of total diversity based on one million sequenced T cells were considered lower bounds and underestimates. Since profiling was done on bulk unsorted PBMCs, naive and antigen-experienced compartments could not be conclusively compared. There was a strong correlation between observed TCR beta diversity and the percentage of naive T cells measured by flow cytometry. The CMV infection status of donors was not known, potentially confounding age-related changes in expanded clonotypes. The long-lived group showed more naive CD4+ T cells, fewer expanded clones and increased TCR diversity than the aged group, suggesting age selection. Observed TCR beta diversity per million T cells fell roughly linearly with age, and a significant reduction was already apparent by age roughly 40.

Reading the germline V gene (reference sequence) gives CDR1 DFQATT and CDR2 SNEGSKA. Inclusive of the bounding cysteine and phenylalanine, the CDR3 is 17 residues long. Only the CDR3 portion is preserved as DNA: 51 bases, with reading frame beginning at the first base. The protocol used for the library was 5' RACE. Instrument on record: Illumina HiSeq 2500. A second about 7 to 11 cycle PCR used a sample-barcoded 5' primer and a J-beta primer mix. A unique molecular identifier was introduced onto each TCR beta cDNA molecule by a template-switch 5' adaptor carrying 12 random nucleotides. Each sample yielded at least 3 million CDR3-containing paired-end reads. All of the RNA was converted into first-strand cDNA using the Mint cDNA synthesis kit, with a TRBC-specific oligonucleotide serving as the primer. Following uracil-DNA glycosylase treatment, all cDNA underwent a first 18-cycle PCR with the universal primers M1SS and BC2_uni_R. As for the authors' bioinformatics: For normalization, 1 million high-quality reads, each with a distinct molecular identifier, were randomly selected from each sample. Instead of being binned into consensus sequences, reads that shared molecular identifiers were thrown out. MiTCR, with a Q25 quality threshold and the strictest error-elimination algorithm, was used for CDR3 identification, clonotype clustering and error correction. A nonparametric unseen species model with Euler transformation was used to estimate a lower bound on total TCR beta diversity. TCRdb trimmed public reads at Q25 via fastp, called clones via MiXCR and kept in-frame beta chains. CDR3 protein duplicates are merged, each entry listing the most common genes and DNA. These V and J calls rely on TCRdb rather than the paper's analysis. This sample has 600,000 to 800,000 distinct CDR3 sequences in its table, and 52% of those were observed once. Clones ranked in the top ten supply around an eighth of the sample.

Systemically healthy Caucasian individuals from Russia, around 39 in total and aged roughly 6 to 95 years, were included as donors. Each donor gave around 9 milliliters of peripheral blood, collected into EDTA-treated Vacutainer tubes. PBMCs were isolated by Ficoll-Paque density-gradient centrifugation, with at least 7 million obtained per sample. Trizol reagent was used to extract total RNA from PBMCs, with at least 5.5 micrograms per sample. Naive CD45RAhigh/CD27high T cell percentages were measured by flow cytometry on a PBMC aliquot from every donor. Details on this clonotype: The antigen it binds to is not known. Per-base quality was not reported, and no clone a single base away is much larger than it.

The TCR sequence derives from a woman older than 75 in good health. The sample was blood. The chain is encoded by TRBV20-1 joined to TRBJ2-1; no D gene can be assigned with confidence. The J call could be wrong; TRBJ2-7 is a better fit for the DNA end. The nucleotide sequence is given as TGCAGTGCTTTGCCGGGTCGAAACCCACCCTCCTACAATGAGCAGTACTTC. The encoded protein is CSALPGRNPPSYNEQYF.